This TCR beta chain was recovered during a study of early T cells in non-severe SARS-CoV-2 infection. Across the whole study: Sequencing used unsorted whole-blood bulk RNA, so chains lack pairing. General study findings and limits: Sequences matched to VDJdb favored anti-spike CD8 responses, while private and CD4 specificities were missed.

The TCR library protocol attached unique molecular identifiers to the individual cDNA molecules. TCRdb passed the 5' RACE reads through MiXCR, listing each CDR3 protein once. The sample has 60,000 or so distinct CDR3 sequences; under 15% are singletons. Germline CDR1 is DFQATT and CDR2 is SNEGSKA (reference sequence). Trimming removed 3 bases at V and 4 bases at J, with 18 bases between. This CDR3 is 15 amino acids long. This clonotype was seen a few times. Its target is not known. The sequence came from an adult who was a healthcare worker with PCR-confirmed SARS-CoV-2 infection or an uninfected control (not recorded which). This chain joins TRBV20-1 and TRBJ1-2; the D is unclear. Specimen: whole blood. Written as DNA, the CDR3 is TGCAGTGCTAGGCAATCAACTTCGACCCTCTATGGCTACACCTTC. Its protein product is CSARQSTSTLYGYTF.